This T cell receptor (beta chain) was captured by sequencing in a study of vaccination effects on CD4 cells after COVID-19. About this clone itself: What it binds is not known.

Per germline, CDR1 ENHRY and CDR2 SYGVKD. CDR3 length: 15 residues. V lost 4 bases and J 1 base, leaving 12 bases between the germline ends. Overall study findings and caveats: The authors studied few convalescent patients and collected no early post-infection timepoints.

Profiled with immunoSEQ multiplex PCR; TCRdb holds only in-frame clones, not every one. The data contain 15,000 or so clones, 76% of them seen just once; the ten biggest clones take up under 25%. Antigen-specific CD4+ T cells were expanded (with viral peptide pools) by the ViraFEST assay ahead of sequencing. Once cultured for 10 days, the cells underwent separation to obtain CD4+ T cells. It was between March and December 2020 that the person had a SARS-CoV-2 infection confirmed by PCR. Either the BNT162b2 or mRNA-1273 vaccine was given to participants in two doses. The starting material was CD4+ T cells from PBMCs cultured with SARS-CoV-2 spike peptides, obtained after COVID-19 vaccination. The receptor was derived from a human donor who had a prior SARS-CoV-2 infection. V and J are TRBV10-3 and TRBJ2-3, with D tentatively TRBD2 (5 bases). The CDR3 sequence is CAISGGNGGTDTQYF. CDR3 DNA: TGTGCCATCAGTGGGGGAAACGGGGGCACAGATACGCAGTATTTT.